Following are 29 T cell receptor beta chains from one sample sequenced in a study of cytomegalovirus exposure and HLA in healthy donors. The primer mix had 60 Vbeta and 13 Jbeta primers. This table comes from immunoSEQ multiplex PCR, and its TCRdb copy is limited to in-frame clones, with some not included. The sample includes approximately 140,000 clones, about 82% of them seen just once. Sample: PBMCs. These receptors were taken from a boy aged 10-17 years in good health and CMV-seronegative.

The V gene is TRBV7-9, the J gene TRBJ2-1; no clear D gene. V was pared by 5 bases and J by 5 bases, with 10 bases between. Germline V gene data show CDR1 as SEHNR and CDR2 as FQNEAQ (reference sequence). The CDR3 is 13 amino acids. CDR3 DNA: TGTGCCAGCAGCCCTGGAGATAACAATGAGCAGTTCTTC. Protein: CASSPGDNNEQFF.

This clone was counted once. The chain links TRBV30 to TRBJ2-5; TRBD2 might be the D (6 bases). Germline CDR1 reads GTSNPN; CDR2 reads SVGIG (reference sequence). Trimming shortened V by 0 bases and J by 5 bases, and 16 bases separated the two germline ends. The CDR3 is 15 residues long. The CDR3 sequence is CAWSVGAGGTETQYF. CDR3 nucleotides: TGTGCCTGGAGTGTTGGAGCGGGTGGGACGGAGACCCAGTACTTC.

This rearrangement joins TRBV5-1 to TRBJ2-7; 9 positions agree with TRBD1. Germline assignment: CDR1 SGHRS and CDR2 YFSETQ. The ends lost 4 bases at V and 13 bases at J; junction bases unmatched: 12. This CDR3 is built from 13 residues. CDR3 loop: CASSDGIGTGLYF. The CDR3 coding sequence is TGCGCCAGCAGCGATGGGATAGGGACAGGGTTATACTTC.

The count of this clone is one. The rearrangement joins TRBV19 to TRBJ2-6, with 7 positions matching TRBD1. The junction had 6 bases not matched to a gene; V was cut back by 3 bases and J by 1 base. Germline V gene data show CDR1 as LNHDA and CDR2 as SQIVND (reference sequence). This CDR3 is built from 17 residues. The CDR3 loop reads CASSMNGRGSGANVLTF. CDR3 nucleotide sequence: TGTGCCAGTAGTATGAACGGCAGGGGGTCTGGGGCCAACGTCCTGACTTTC.

J is TRBJ2-7 and V is TRBV5-6; TRBD1 matches at 8 bases. The germline gives CDR1 SGHDT, CDR2 YYEEEE. Trimming at V came to 2 bases and at J to 4 bases, leaving 14 bases not matched to a gene. This CDR3 is 17 amino acids long. CDR3 coding DNA: TGTGCCAGCAGCTTAGGGACAGGTCTCGAGGCCCTTTACGAGCAGTACTTC. Amino acids: CASSLGTGLEALYEQYF.

The chain couples TRBV6-1 to TRBJ2-2; 8 bases match TRBD1. CDR3 length equals 18 residues. Germline V lookup: CDR1 MNHNS, CDR2 SASEGT. Germline trimming cut 4 bases from V and 6 bases from J; bases unmatched to any gene: 16. CDR3 nucleotides: TGTGCCAGCAGTGCCCGCGGACAGGGACGGACCGTAGCCGGGGAGCTGTTTTTT. Residues: CASSARGQGRTVAGELFF.

V and J are TRBV10-3 and TRBJ2-3; TRBD2 matches at 14 bases. Germline assignment: CDR1 ENHRY and CDR2 SYGVKD. The CDR3 has 16 residues. With 6 bases clipped from V and 5 bases from J, the junction kept 7 bases outside the gene matches. CDR3 residues: CAIRPGLAGVLDTQYF. In nucleotides, the CDR3 is TGTGCCATCAGGCCGGGACTAGCGGGAGTCTTAGATACGCAGTATTTT.

In this sample, this clone turned up a few times. Its ends do not fully match the called genes, so a read error is possible. J is TRBJ2-7 and V is TRBV7-6; 12 bases match TRBD2. The CDR3 covers 15 residues. Looked up from germline, CDR1 is SGHVS and CDR2 is FNYEAQ. The CDR3 nucleotides read TGTGCCAGCAGCCTAGCGGGAGGGTCCCTCCGGGAGCAGTACTTC. It codes for CASSLAGGSLREQYF.

The V gene is TRBV4-2, the J gene TRBJ2-7; the match to TRBD2 covers 9 bases. This CDR3 contains 18 residues. Germline CDR1 reads LGHNA; CDR2 reads YNFKEQ. V trimming: 0 bases; J trimming: 4 bases; junction bases outside the gene matches: 13. The CDR3 region has the DNA TGTGCCAGCAGCCAAGATTTTCGACGGGCTAGCGGGAATTACGAGCAGTACTTC. Protein: CASSQDFRRASGNYEQYF.

The chain has TRBV2 and TRBJ2-7, with D perhaps TRBD2 (5 bases). Per germline, CDR1 SNHLY and CDR2 FYNNEI. The CDR3 loop spans 13 amino acids. V lost 6 bases and J 6 bases, leaving 15 bases between the germline ends. This CDR3 is CASRGLFGGEQYF. CDR3 nucleotides: TGTGCCAGCAGAGGACTGTTCGGCGGCGAGCAGTACTTC.

This clone was seen a single time. This rearrangement joins TRBV2 to TRBJ1-1; 7 bases align to TRBD1. V shed 5 bases, J shed 0 bases, and the junction held 3 bases outside the gene matches. CDR3 length: 14 amino acids. Germline CDR1 and CDR2: SNHLY and FYNNEI. The CDR3 DNA follows: TGTGCCAGCAGTCTGGGGACAGTGAACACTGAAGCTTTCTTT. Its protein product is CASSLGTVNTEAFF.

The J gene is TRBJ2-3, the V gene TRBV7-2; possible D gene TRBD2, 6 bases. Trimming shortened V by 1 base and J by 2 bases, and 19 bases separated the two germline ends. The CDR3 totals 18 residues. Germline loops: CDR1 SGHTA, CDR2 FQGNSA. CDR3 in amino acids: CASSLDPRGTLLTDTQYF. The CDR3, as DNA: TGTGCCAGCAGCTTAGATCCCCGGGGGACTCTCCTCACAGATACGCAGTATTTT.

The CDR3 reads CASSKPPGRENTEAFF. In nucleotides, the CDR3 is TGTGCCAGCAGCAAACCCCCAGGGAGGGAGAACACTGAAGCTTTCTTT. V and J are TRBV21-1 and TRBJ1-1. TRBV21-1 is described as a pseudogene. The CDR3 spans 16 residues.

The rearrangement uses TRBV7-9 and TRBJ1-1; D uncertain. Germline CDR1 is SEHNR and CDR2 is FQNEAQ (reference sequence). This CDR3 has 11 residues. Trimming removed 2 bases from V and 6 bases from J, with 4 bases in between. The CDR3 spells CASSLSAEAFF. Written as DNA, the CDR3 is TGTGCCAGCAGCTTATCGGCTGAAGCTTTCTTT.

The gene calls are TRBV6-5 and TRBJ1-1; D call uncertain. The CDR3 totals 14 residues. The germline gives CDR1 MNHEY, CDR2 SVGAGI. Trimming removed 5 bases at V and 0 bases at J, with 10 bases between. CDR3 sequence (DNA): TGTGCCAGCAGTCAAGGACTCCTGAACACTGAAGCTTTCTTT. Translated, it gives CASSQGLLNTEAFF.

The chain couples TRBV6-5 to TRBJ1-1, with a weak D call TRBD1 (5 bases). There are 15 residues in the CDR3. Germline lookup yields CDR1 MNHEY and CDR2 SVGAGI. V lost 7 bases and J 3 bases, leaving 18 bases between the germline ends. CDR3 coding DNA: TGTGCCAGCAATGCCCCTCGGGCGGGGGACACTGAAGCTTTCTTT. Translated, it gives CASNAPRAGDTEAFF.

In its sample, this clone was seen a few times. This chain uses TRBV13 with TRBJ2-1; TRBD1 matches 7 bases. The CDR3 spans 16 residues. The V segment lost 0 bases and the J segment 7 bases; nucleotides outside the gene matches: 9. Per germline, CDR1 PRHDT and CDR2 FYEKMQ (reference sequence). The CDR3 bases are TGTGCCAGCAGCTTAGGCATGGCTGGGACAGCGAATGAGCAGTTCTTC. Protein product: CASSLGMAGTANEQFF.

The chain employs TRBV30 and TRBJ1-1; no clear D gene. CDR1 is GTSNPN and CDR2 is SVGIG in the germline V gene (reference sequence). V lost 3 bases and J 0 bases, leaving 8 bases between the germline ends. The CDR3 contains 13 residues. CDR3 nucleotides: TGTGCCTGGAGCTGGGCCTTGAACACTGAAGCTTTCTTT. Its protein is CAWSWALNTEAFF.

This chain uses TRBV15 with TRBJ1-5; weak D call: TRBD1 (5 bases). Trimming left V 3 bases short and J 3 bases short, with 18 bases between. Germline V gene data show CDR1 as LNHNV and CDR2 as YYDKDF (reference sequence). The CDR3 sequence is 17 residues long. CDR3 DNA sequence: TGTGCCACCAGCAGGTACCAGACAGCCCCCTCCAATCAGCCCCAGCATTTT. Encoded protein: CATSRYQTAPSNQPQHF.

A word on this clone: One end of the junction varies from germline; a read error may be responsible. This rearrangement joins TRBV7-9 to TRBJ2-7; 9 bases fit TRBD2. The CDR3 covers 14 residues. The V gene's germline CDR1 is SEHNR and CDR2 FQNEAQ (reference sequence). The CDR3 sequence is CSSSLATSGYEQYF. CDR3 nucleotides: TGTTCCAGCAGCTTAGCAACTAGCGGGTACGAGCAGTACTTC.

The chain links TRBV2 to TRBJ2-7; no clear D. V lost 5 bases and J 2 bases, leaving 7 bases between the germline ends. The CDR3 runs to 12 residues. Germline CDR1 SNHLY, CDR2 FYNNEI. CDR3 bases: TGTGCCAGCAGTTCCCTTCCCTACGAGCAGTACTTC. Translating it yields CASSSLPYEQYF.

This sequence joins TRBV7-8 and TRBJ1-5, with a tentative D call TRBD1 (5 bases). Germline lookup yields CDR1 SGHVS and CDR2 FQNEAQ. The CDR3 covers 14 residues. The V end lost 5 bases, the J end lost 15 bases, and 23 bases lay between the germline ends. CDR3 residues: CASSPLGGLSSTHF. CDR3 nucleotides: TGTGCCAGCAGCCCCCTGGGGGGATTGAGTTCCACGCATTTT.

The rearrangement links TRBV5-1 to TRBJ2-7, with a tentative D call TRBD1 (6 bases). Trimming cost V 0 bases and J 0 bases, with 10 bases left between them. The CDR3 is 15 residues long. The germline CDR1 and CDR2 sequences are SGHRS and YFSETQ. In DNA form, the CDR3 reads TGCGCCAGCAGCTTGGGACAGGTCCTCTCCTACGAGCAGTACTTC. Translated: CASSLGQVLSYEQYF.

The chain has TRBV30 and TRBJ1-1; tentatively, D is TRBD1 (5 bases). Trimming cost V 3 bases and J 4 bases, with 9 bases left between them. Germline V gene data show CDR1 as GTSNPN and CDR2 as SVGIG (reference sequence). This CDR3 spans 12 amino acids. This CDR3 reads CAWRPGFTEAFF. CDR3 coding DNA: TGTGCCTGGAGGCCAGGGTTCACTGAAGCTTTCTTT.

The V call is TRBV5-4, the J call TRBJ2-7; 12 bases agree with TRBD2. Germline CDR1 is SGHNT and CDR2 is YYREEE (reference sequence). The CDR3 extends over 15 amino acids. The V and J ends lost 3 bases and 7 bases, in that order; junction bases with no gene match: 8. CDR3 coding DNA: TGTGCCAGCAGCTCCAGACTAGCGGGAGTGAGTGAGCAGTACTTC. Residues: CASSSRLAGVSEQYF.

The chain is built from TRBV19 and TRBJ1-5; 7 nucleotides align to TRBD1. CDR3 size: 12 residues. V dropped 7 bases and J dropped 5; count of bases not matched to a gene: 2. The germline gives CDR1 LNHDA, CDR2 SQIVND (reference sequence). CDR3 region: CASTTGDQPQHF. The CDR3 DNA sequence: TGTGCCAGTACAACAGGGGATCAGCCCCAGCATTTT.

This clone was found a few times. The chain couples TRBV7-9 to TRBJ2-2; no reliable D call. V was clipped by 1 base and J by 7 bases, with 13 bases between them. The CDR3 consists of 15 residues. Germline CDR1 reads SEHNR; CDR2 reads FQNEAQ (reference sequence). The CDR3 region is CASSLGSVRNGELFF. Here the CDR3 DNA reads TGTGCCAGCAGCTTAGGGAGCGTTAGAAACGGGGAGCTGTTTTTT.

V and J are TRBV27 and TRBJ1-5; TRBD1 matches 10 bases. V lost 0 bases to trimming and J lost 2 bases; unmatched junction nucleotides: 1. CDR1 and CDR2 (germline): MNHEY, SMNVEV (reference sequence). The CDR3 runs to 16 residues. The CDR3 DNA reads TGTGCCAGCAGTTTATCTGGGACAGGGGGCAATCAGCCCCAGCATTTT. Encoded protein: CASSLSGTGGNQPQHF.

V gene TRBV5-1 combines with J gene TRBJ2-7, with D uncertain. This CDR3 contains 13 residues. Trimming stripped 2 bases from V and 5 bases from J, with 11 bases between. Germline V gene sequence: CDR1 SGHRS, CDR2 YFSETQ. The CDR3 reads CASSFVPTDEQYF. The CDR3 nucleotides read TGCGCCAGCAGCTTCGTTCCGACTGACGAGCAGTACTTC.